The clone carrying this TCR beta chain occurred many times. What it binds is unknown. Cells sorted as Tregs were CD4+, CD25+ and CD127-/low. TCRdb called the 5' RACE reads again in MiXCR, with one record for every CDR3 protein. The sample contains about 9,800 distinct CDR3 sequences, roughly 25% of which appear only once. The CDR3 contains 17 residues. Per germline, CDR1 KGHDR and CDR2 SFDVKD. V lost 5 bases to trimming and J lost 7 bases, with 23 bases between them. Broader study findings: The TCR gene usage of tumor memory CD4+ T cells clustered together with blood and lymph node memory CD4+ cells and with lymph node naive CD4+ cells. Tumor-infiltrating Treg TCR alpha and beta sequences overlapped most with tumor naive CD4+ T cells, then blood naive.

This sequence originates from a female donor with breast cancer. The chain uses TRBV24-1 and TRBJ2-1, with TRBD1 as a possible D gene (5 bases). Sequencing was performed on Tregs sorted from blood. CDR3 protein: CATSVSPTGAPGNEQFF. In DNA, the CDR3 is TGTGCCACCAGTGTCTCTCCTACAGGTGCCCCTGGGAATGAGCAGTTCTTC.